This TCR beta chain was documented in a study of shared clonotypes between healthy human individuals (dated by TCRdb to about 2020). The study in broad terms: Two women and three men aged 18 to 49 years were included in the cohort. To estimate repertoire size and how much clonotypes are shared between individuals, the study performed deep sequencing of blood TCR repertoires from roughly five healthy adults. To increase sequencing depth and limit assay-specific biases, TCR repertoire library preparation and sequencing were carried out by different laboratories using diverse techniques. Each donor's leukapheresis produced roughly between roughly 0.94 and 9.5 billion PBMCs. For each donor, three plates each were used for CD4 naive and CD4 memory, two plates were used for CD8 naive, and one plate was used for CD8 memory. Findings and caveats that apply to the study as a whole: Clonotypes shared by all four sorted-subset donors showed higher generation probabilities than non-shared clonotypes. Rarefaction of sorted-subset datasets indicated incomplete sequencing despite the large sequencing depth. Sampling was limited to blood, and TCR repertoires in tissue likely differ from TCR repertoires in blood. Naive subsets generally had larger estimated clonotype richness than memory subsets did. Pairwise subsampling indicated that sequencing depth was expected to affect the degree of clonotype sharing among donors. Because the study included only a small number of donors, the genetic and exposure-history diversity represented was limited. Across a handful of donors, roughly 5.1% of naive CD4, 3% to 4% of naive CD8, 2.3% of memory CD4, and roughly 0.4% of memory CD8 clonotypes were shared.

TCR CDR3 regions were amplified from genomic DNA by multiplex PCR using the deep immunoSEQ assay. For each cell subset, the extracted genomic DNA was distributed evenly across all wells of several immunoSEQ 96-well plates, and each plate served as one replicate. For sorted subsets, each replicate PCR was loaded with around 220 ng genomic DNA, equivalent to 25,000 to 30,000 T cell genomes. Purified libraries were quantified with a Qubit 3.0 fluorometer, sized on a Bioanalyzer 2100, and re-quantified with the KAPA Library Quantification kit. A separate single-read 150-cycle Illumina NextSeq 550 flow cell was used to sequence each immunoSEQ 96-well plate. On the authors' methods: Because only junctional sequences without quality scores were contained in the immunoSEQ output, filtering matching that applied to full-length reads could not be performed. To assign V/J genes and CDR3, sequences were annotated against IMGT germline references using PyIR, a Python wrapper for IgBLAST v1.9. Reads with weak V/J assignments (E-value above 1e-6), missing CDR3, stop codons, out-of-frame junctions, or ambiguous translated residues were removed. V3J clonotypes were defined by identical inferred V gene, J gene, and CDR3 amino acid sequence. Percentage overlap between repertoires was calculated by dividing the number of shared unique clonotypes by the size of the smaller repertoire. RTK rarefaction, the Chao1 estimator, and Recon v2.1 estimates of unobserved clonotypes were used to assess repertoire richness. For all TCRbeta clonotypes obtained by the gDNA method from a few donors, generation probabilities were computed with OLGA. TCRdb provides this immuneACCESS table in a form limited to in-frame rearrangements. Some clones are lacking; in checked studies, under half of them reflect an unresolved V gene, and why the rest are absent is not known. V and J calls and clone size are copied from that table; D and trimming were computed from the DNA. The sample contains about 2.1 million clones, around 93% of them found a single time. The ten largest clones add up to approximately 1.7% of the sample.

Deletion took 6 bases off V and 8 bases off J, with a span of 16 bases between the germline ends. Sequences MNHNY (CDR1) and SVGAGI (CDR2) are obtained from the germline V gene (reference sequence). The CDR3 covers 14 residues, taking in both the cysteine and the phenylalanine. Only the CDR3 DNA stays, 42 bases, in frame from base 1. CD8 naive samples were CD45RO-negative cells positively selected for CCR7, giving a CD45RA+CCR7+ population that excluded TemRA cells. Donors were healthy HIV-negative adults with no recently reported acute infections or vaccinations. Every donor was a Caucasian adult residing in Nashville, Tennessee, USA. Blood was obtained by leukapheresis, after which PBMCs were separated by Ficoll-Histopaque density gradient centrifugation and cryopreserved in liquid nitrogen vapor phase. Purity and quantity of every magnetically sorted T cell population were checked by analytical flow cytometry. Genomic DNA was isolated from every sorted fraction and measured by UV absorbance on a Nanodrop 2000c.

As for this clone: This clone's antigen is unknown. The sample holds no much larger clone one base away, and base qualities are not on file.

Sequenced input: naive CD8+ T cells from PBMCs. Taken with the paper, the label for cell subset or site translates to: CD45RA+CCR7+. The clonotype was recovered from a man between 18 and 35 years old in good health. Some clones in this sample may be carry-over from other donors' samples. This chain joins TRBV6-6 to TRBJ2-2, with the D gene not clear enough to name. CDR3 loop: CASSHFALGGELFF. The DNA reads as follows: TGTGCCAGCAGCCACTTCGCCCTCGGGGGGGAGCTGTTTTTT.